The clone carrying this TCR beta chain was found many times. Antigen specificity is unknown. The sample is drawn from a study of T cells after yellow fever vaccination. Study information: Fractions of limited cellularity were prepared by means of SMART-Seq v4 Ultra Low Input. Findings of the study overall: Only a small proportion of the clonotypes turned up in both the CD4 and the CD8 compartments, likely arising from convergent recombination. Post-booster reappearance was seen for most primary-vaccination clones (roughly 96% CD4, around 88% CD8).

In making TCR cDNA, 5'RACE template switching added a universal primer site and UMIs to it. TCRdb analysed the 5' RACE reads with MiXCR anew, one entry per CDR3 protein. The table lists approximately 300,000 distinct CDR3 sequences, around 10% of them singletons. After removal of 4 bases from V and 7 bases from J, the junction contained 8 bases not matched to a gene. Per the germline V gene, CDR1 is MDHEN and CDR2 is SYDVKM. The CDR3 length is 14 residues. J is TRBJ1-2 and V is TRBV28, with 8 bases that match TRBD1. This TCR was recovered from a man between 18 and 29 years old who received the YFV17D yellow fever vaccine. Source: CD4+ T cells sorted from PBMCs, taken 45 days after the yellow fever booster vaccination. CDR3 DNA: TGTGCCAGCAGTTCGGACAGGGAAATCTCTGGCTACACCTTC. The encoded protein is CASSSDREISGYTF.